This TCR beta chain was documented in a study of immune characterization of retroperitoneal liposarcoma. This CDR3 spans 18 amino acids. Trimming removed 2 bases at V and 3 bases at J, with 22 bases between. CDR1 is MNHNS, CDR2 SASEGT, per germline. MiXCR, run by TCRdb on the PCR reads, gives a single entry per CDR3 protein. The sample has around 11,000 distinct CDR3 sequences; around 35% are singletons. This clonotype appeared a single time. The clonotype comes from a female donor with retroperitoneal liposarcoma. Sequenced sample: tumor tissue. The chain carries TRBV6-1 and TRBJ1-1, with D maybe TRBD1 (5 bases). CDR3 nucleotide sequence: TGTGCCAGCAGTGAAACCTTTGGGACGGATCCGACCCACACTGAAGCTTTCTTT. Translating it yields CASSETFGTDPTHTEAFF.